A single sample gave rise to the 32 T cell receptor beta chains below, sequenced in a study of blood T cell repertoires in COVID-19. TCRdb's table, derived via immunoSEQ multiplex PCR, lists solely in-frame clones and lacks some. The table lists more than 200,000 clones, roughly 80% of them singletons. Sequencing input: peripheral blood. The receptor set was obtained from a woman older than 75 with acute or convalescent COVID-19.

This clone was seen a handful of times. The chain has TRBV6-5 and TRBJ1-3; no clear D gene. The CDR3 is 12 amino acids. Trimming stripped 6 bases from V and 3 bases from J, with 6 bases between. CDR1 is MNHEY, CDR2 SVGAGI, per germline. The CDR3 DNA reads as TGTGCCAGCAGCGCGCTTGGAAACACCATATATTTT. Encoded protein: CASSALGNTIYF.

CDR3 in DNA: TGCAGTGCCACGGACGTACCGGGGGCTTTCTTT. This translates into CSATDVPGAFF. The chain carries TRBV20-1 and TRBJ1-1; D is uncertain. CDR1 and CDR2 (germline): DFQATT, SNEGSKA (reference sequence). Between the trimmed V and J ends, which lost 6 bases and 11 bases, there was a span of 16 bases. CDR3 size: 11 residues.

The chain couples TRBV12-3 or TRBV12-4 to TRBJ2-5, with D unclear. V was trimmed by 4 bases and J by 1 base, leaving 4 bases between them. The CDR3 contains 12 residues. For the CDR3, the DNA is TGTGCCAGCAGTTCTAGCCAAGAGACCCAGTACTTC. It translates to CASSSSQETQYF.

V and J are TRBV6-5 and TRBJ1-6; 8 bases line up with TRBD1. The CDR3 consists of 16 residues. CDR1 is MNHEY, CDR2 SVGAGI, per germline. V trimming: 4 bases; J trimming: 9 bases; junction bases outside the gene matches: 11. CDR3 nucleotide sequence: TGTGCCAGCAGTTTCGCCGAGGACAGGGCTACTTCACCCCTCCACTTT. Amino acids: CASSFAEDRATSPLHF.

The CDR3 DNA is TGTGCCAGCAGCTTAGCACAGGGCTACAATGAGCAGTTCTTC. This gives the protein CASSLAQGYNEQFF. This chain links TRBV7-9 with TRBJ2-1; possible D gene TRBD1, 6 bases. Germline-derived CDR1 and CDR2 are SEHNR and FQNEAQ (reference sequence). Trimming stripped 0 bases from V and 3 bases from J, with 6 bases between. The CDR3 is 14 amino acids. The variable domain in full, with the rest retrieved from reference TRBV7-9 and TRBJ2-1, is DTGVSQNPRHKITKRGQNVTFRCDPISEHNRLYWYRQTLGQGPEFLTYFQNEAQLEKSRLLSDRFSAERPKGSFSTLEIQRTEQGDSAMYLCASSLAQGYNEQFFGPGTRLTVL.

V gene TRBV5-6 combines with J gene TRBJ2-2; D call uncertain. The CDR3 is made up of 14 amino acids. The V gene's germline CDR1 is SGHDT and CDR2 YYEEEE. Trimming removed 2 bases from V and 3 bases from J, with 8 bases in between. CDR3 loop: CASSFISYTGELFF. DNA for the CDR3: TGTGCCAGCAGCTTTATTAGTTACACCGGGGAGCTGTTTTTT.

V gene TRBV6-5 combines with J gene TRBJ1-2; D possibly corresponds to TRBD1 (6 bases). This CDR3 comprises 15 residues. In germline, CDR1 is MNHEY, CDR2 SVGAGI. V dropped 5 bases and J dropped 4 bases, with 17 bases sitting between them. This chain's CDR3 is CASSTTGQKFYGYTF. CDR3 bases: TGTGCCAGCAGTACCACAGGACAGAAGTTCTATGGCTACACCTTC.

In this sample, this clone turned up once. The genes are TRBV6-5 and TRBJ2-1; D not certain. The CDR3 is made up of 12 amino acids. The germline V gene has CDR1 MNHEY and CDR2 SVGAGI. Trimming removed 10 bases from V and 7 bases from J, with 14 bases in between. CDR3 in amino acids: CAIAVTGNEQFF. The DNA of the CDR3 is TGTGCCATCGCAGTGACTGGGAATGAGCAGTTCTTC.

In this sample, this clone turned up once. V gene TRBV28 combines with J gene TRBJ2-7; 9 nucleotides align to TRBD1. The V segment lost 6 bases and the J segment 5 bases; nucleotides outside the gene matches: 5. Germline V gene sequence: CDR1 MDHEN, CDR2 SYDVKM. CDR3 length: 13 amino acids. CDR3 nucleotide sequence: TGTGCCAGCAGAACTACAGGGGGCCACGAGCAGTACTTC. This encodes CASRTTGGHEQYF.

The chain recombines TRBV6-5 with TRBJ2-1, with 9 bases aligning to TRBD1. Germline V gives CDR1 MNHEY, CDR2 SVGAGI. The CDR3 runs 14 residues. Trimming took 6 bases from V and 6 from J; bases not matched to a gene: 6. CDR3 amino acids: CASRRDRVGNEQFF. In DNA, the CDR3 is TGTGCCAGCAGGCGGGACAGGGTAGGCAATGAGCAGTTCTTC.

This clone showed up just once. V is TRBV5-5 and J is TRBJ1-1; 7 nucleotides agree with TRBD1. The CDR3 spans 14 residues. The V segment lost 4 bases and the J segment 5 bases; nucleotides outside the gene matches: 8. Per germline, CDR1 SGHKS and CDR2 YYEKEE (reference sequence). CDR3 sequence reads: CASSMNRGGTEAFF. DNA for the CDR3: TGTGCCAGCAGCATGAACAGGGGCGGGACTGAAGCTTTCTTT.

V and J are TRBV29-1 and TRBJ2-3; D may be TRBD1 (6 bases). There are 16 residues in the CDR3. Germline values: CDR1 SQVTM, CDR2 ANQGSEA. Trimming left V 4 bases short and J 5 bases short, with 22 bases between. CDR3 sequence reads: CSVALIRGAQGDTQYF. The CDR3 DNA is TGCAGCGTTGCGCTCATCAGGGGCGCGCAGGGAGATACGCAGTATTTT.

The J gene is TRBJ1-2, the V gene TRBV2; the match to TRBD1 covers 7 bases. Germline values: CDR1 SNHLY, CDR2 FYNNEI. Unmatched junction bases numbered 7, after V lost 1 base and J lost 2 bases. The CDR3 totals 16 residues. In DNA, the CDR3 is TGTGCCAGCAGTGAAGTTTTGGGACAGACAAACTATGGCTACACCTTC. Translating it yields CASSEVLGQTNYGYTF.

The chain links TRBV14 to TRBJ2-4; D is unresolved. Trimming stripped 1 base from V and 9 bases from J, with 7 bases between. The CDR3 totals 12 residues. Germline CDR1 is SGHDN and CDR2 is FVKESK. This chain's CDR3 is CASSQGYSIQYF. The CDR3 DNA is TGTGCCAGCAGCCAAGGTTACAGCATTCAGTACTTC.

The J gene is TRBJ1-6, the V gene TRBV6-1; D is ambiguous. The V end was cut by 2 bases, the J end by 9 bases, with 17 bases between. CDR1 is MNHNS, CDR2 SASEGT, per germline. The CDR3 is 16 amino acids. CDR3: CASSEKPISFSSPLHF. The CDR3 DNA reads TGTGCCAGCAGTGAAAAGCCGATAAGTTTTAGTTCACCCCTCCACTTT.

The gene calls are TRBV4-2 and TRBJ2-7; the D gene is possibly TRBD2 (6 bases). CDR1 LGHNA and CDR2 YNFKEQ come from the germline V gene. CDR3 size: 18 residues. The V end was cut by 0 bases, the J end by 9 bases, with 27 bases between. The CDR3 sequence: CASSQEKSGGLSTYPQYF. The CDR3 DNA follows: TGTGCCAGCAGCCAAGAAAAATCCGGCGGACTATCCACTTATCCGCAGTACTTC.

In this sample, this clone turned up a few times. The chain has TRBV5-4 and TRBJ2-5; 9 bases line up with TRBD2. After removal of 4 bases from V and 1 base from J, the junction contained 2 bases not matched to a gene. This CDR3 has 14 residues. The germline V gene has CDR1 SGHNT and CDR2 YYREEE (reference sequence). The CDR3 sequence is CASSSGGTQETQYF. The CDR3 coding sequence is TGTGCCAGCAGCAGCGGGGGGACCCAAGAGACCCAGTACTTC.

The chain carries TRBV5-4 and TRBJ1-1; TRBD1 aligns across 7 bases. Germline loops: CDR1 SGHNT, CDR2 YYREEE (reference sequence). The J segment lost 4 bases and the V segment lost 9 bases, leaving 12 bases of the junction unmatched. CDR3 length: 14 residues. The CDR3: CATTTPTGATEAFF. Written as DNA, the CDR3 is TGTGCCACCACGACACCTACAGGGGCCACTGAAGCTTTCTTT.

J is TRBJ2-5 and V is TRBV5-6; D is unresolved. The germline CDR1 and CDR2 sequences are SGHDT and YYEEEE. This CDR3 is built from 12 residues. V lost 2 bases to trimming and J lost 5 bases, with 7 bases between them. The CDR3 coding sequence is TGTGCCAGCAGCTTAGGCAGGGAGACCCAGTACTTC. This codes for CASSLGRETQYF. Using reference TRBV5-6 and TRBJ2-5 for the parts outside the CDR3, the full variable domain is DAGVTQSPTHLIKTRGQQVTLRCSPKSGHDTVSWYQQALGQGPQFIFQYYEEEERQRGNFPDRFSGHQFPNYSSELNVNALLLGDSALYLCASSLGRETQYFGPGTRLLVL.

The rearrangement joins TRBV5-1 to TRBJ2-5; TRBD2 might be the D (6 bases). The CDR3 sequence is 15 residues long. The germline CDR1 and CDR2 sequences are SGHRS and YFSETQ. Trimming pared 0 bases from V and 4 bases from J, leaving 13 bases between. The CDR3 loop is CASSLEMGGGETQYF. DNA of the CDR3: TGCGCCAGCAGCTTGGAGATGGGGGGAGGAGAGACCCAGTACTTC.

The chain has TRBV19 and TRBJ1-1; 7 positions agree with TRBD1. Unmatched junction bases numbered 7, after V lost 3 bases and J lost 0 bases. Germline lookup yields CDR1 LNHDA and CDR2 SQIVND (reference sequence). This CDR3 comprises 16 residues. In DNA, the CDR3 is TGTGCCAGTAGTATGATTCCCGGGACAGTGAACACTGAAGCTTTCTTT. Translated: CASSMIPGTVNTEAFF. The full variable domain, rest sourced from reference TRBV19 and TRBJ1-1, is DGGITQSPKYLFRKEGQNVTLSCEQNLNHDAMYWYRQDPGQGLRLIYYSQIVNDFQKGDIAEGYSVSREKKESFPLTVTSAQKNPTAFYLCASSMIPGTVNTEAFFGQGTRLTVV.

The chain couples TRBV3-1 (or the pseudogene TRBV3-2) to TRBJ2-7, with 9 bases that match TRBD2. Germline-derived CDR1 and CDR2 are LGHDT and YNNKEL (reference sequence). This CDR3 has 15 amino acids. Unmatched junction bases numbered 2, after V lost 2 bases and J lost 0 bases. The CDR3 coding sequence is TGTGCCAGCAGCCAAAGTAGCGGGAGCTCCTACGAGCAGTACTTC. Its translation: CASSQSSGSSYEQYF.

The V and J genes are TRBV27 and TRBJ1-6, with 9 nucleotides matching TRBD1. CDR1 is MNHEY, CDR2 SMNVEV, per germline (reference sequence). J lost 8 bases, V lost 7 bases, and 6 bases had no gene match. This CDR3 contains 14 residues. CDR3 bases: TGTGCCAGCAATACCGGGACAGGGTATTCACCCCTCCACTTT. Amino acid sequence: CASNTGTGYSPLHF.

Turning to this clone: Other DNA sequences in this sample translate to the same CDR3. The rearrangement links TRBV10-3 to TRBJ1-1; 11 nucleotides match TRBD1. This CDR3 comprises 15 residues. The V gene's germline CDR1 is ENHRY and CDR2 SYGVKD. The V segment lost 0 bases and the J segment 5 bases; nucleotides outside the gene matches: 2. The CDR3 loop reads CAISESGTGGTEAFF. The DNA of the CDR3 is TGTGCCATCAGTGAGTCGGGGACAGGGGGAACTGAAGCTTTCTTT.

For the CDR3, the DNA is TGTGCCAGCGCTCCGCGGGAGGCAAGCTCCTATAATTCACCCCTCCACTTT. It specifies CASAPREASSYNSPLHF. This rearrangement joins TRBV5-5 to TRBJ1-6; D unclear. This CDR3 has 17 amino acids. V lost 7 bases to trimming and J lost 0 bases, with 17 bases between them. The germline gives CDR1 SGHKS, CDR2 YYEKEE (reference sequence).

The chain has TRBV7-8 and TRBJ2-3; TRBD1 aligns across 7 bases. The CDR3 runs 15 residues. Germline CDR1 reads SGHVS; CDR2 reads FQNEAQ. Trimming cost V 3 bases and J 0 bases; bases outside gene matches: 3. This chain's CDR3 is CASSFIQGSTDTQYF. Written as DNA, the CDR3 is TGTGCCAGCAGCTTTATACAGGGGAGCACAGATACGCAGTATTTT.

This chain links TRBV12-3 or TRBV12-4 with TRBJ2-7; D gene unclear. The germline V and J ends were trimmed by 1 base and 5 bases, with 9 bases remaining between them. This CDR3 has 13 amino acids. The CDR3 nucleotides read TGTGCCAGCAGTTTAGGGCCGGAGAACGAGCAGTACTTC. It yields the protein CASSLGPENEQYF.

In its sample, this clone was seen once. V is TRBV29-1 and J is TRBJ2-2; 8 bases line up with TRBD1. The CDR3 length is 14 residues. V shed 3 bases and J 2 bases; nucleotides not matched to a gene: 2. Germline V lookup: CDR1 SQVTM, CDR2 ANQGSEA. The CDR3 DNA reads TGCAGCGTTGAGGCAGGGGGCAACACCGGGGAGCTGTTTTTT. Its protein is CSVEAGGNTGELFF.

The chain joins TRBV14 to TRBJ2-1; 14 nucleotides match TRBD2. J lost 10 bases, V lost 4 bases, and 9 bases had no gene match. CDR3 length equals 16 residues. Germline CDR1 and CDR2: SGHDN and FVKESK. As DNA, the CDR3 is TGTGCCAGCAGCCCTGGGACTAGCGGGAGTTATAGAGAGCAGTTCTTC. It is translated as CASSPGTSGSYREQFF.

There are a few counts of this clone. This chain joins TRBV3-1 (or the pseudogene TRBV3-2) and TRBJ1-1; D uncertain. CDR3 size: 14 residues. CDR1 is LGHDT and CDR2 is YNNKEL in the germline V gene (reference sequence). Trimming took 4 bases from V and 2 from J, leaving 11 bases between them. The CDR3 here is CASSPGGSNTEAFF. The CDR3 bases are TGTGCCAGCAGCCCAGGAGGGTCCAACACTGAAGCTTTCTTT.

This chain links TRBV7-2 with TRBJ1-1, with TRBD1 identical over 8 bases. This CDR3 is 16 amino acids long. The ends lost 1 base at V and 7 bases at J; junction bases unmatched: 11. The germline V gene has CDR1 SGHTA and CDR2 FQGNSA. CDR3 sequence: CASSLGPAGGTNEAFF. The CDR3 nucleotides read TGTGCCAGCAGCTTAGGCCCGGCAGGGGGCACGAATGAAGCTTTCTTT.

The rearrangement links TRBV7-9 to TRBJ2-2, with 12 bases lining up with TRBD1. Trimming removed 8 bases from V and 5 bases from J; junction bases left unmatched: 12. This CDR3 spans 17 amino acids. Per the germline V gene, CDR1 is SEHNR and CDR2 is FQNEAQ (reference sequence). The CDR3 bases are TGTGCCAGCCCTCCCTCGGGACAGGGGGCGAGTACCGGGGAGCTGTTTTTT. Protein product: CASPPSGQGASTGELFF.